Each of the 3 T cell receptor beta chains below was sequenced from the same sample in a study of CD8+ T cells in alopecia areata. Once RNA had been extracted, it was reverse transcribed into cDNA to act as the sequencing template. Data came from immunoSEQ multiplex PCR; TCRdb stores just in-frame clones and leaves some out. The sample records roughly 180,000 clones, roughly 60% being singletons. The specimen was CD4+ T cells sorted from blood, collected at week 0. The receptors come from a human donor with alopecia areata.

The rearrangement links TRBV6-5 to TRBJ1-2; D possibly corresponds to TRBD1 (5 bases). Trimming cost V 5 bases and J 8 bases, with 18 bases left between them. Germline V gene data show CDR1 as MNHEY and CDR2 as SVGAGI. There are 14 residues in the CDR3. Written as DNA, the CDR3 is TGTGCCAGCAGTACACCGGGACGCCTCGGGGGCTACACCTTC. It specifies CASSTPGRLGGYTF.

This clone was detected only a few times. V usage is TRBV9 and J usage is TRBJ2-1; no firm D call. Germline loops: CDR1 SGDLS, CDR2 YYNGEE. Trimming took 1 base from V and 0 from J, leaving 8 bases between them. This CDR3 contains 15 residues. The DNA for the CDR3 is TGTGCCAGCAGCGTAAGCGATAGCTCCTACAATGAGCAGTTCTTC. Its translation: CASSVSDSSYNEQFF.

The V call is TRBV30, the J call TRBJ2-5, with a weak D call TRBD1 (6 bases). This CDR3 spans 15 amino acids. V was trimmed by 1 base and J by 5 bases, leaving 17 bases between them. Germline loops: CDR1 GTSNPN, CDR2 SVGIG (reference sequence). CDR3 region: CAWSAPAGVPETQYF. The CDR3 coding sequence is TGTGCCTGGAGTGCCCCTGCAGGGGTCCCGGAGACCCAGTACTTC.